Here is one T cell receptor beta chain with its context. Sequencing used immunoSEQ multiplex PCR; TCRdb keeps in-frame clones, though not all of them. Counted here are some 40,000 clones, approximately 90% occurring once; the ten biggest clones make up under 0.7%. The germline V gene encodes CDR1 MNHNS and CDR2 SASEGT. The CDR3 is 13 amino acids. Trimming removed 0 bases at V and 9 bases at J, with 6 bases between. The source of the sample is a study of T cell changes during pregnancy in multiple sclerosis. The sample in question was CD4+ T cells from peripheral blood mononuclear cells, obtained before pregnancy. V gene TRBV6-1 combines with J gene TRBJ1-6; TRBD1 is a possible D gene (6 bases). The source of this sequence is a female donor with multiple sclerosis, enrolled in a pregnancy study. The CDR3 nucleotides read TGTGCCAGCAGTGAAGCAGGGGGTTCACCCCTCCACTTT. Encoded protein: CASSEAGGSPLHF.